One T cell receptor beta chain is described in this entry. Its target is not known. The V segment lost 3 bases and the J segment 4 bases; nucleotides outside the gene matches: 4. The CDR3 extends over 15 amino acids. CDR1 is KGHDR and CDR2 is SFDVKD in the germline V gene. Construction of the TCR beta libraries employed iRepertoire HTBI primers in conjunction with Arm-PCR of CDR3 regions. TCRdb re-called the multiplex PCR reads through MiXCR, storing one row per CDR3 protein. Here the sample spans about 620,000 distinct CDR3 sequences, 16% being singletons. The record originates from a study of regulatory T cells in long-lasting Graves disease. Findings and caveats of the study: Investigators studied peripheral blood only, not thyroid tissue. Segments TRBV28, TRBJ1-2 and TRBJ2-5 showed preferential usage in persistent disease.

As for time point: newly diagnosed GD, antithyroid drugs for less than 3 months. Isolated PBMC RNA provided the starting material for the TCR library. It was American Thyroid Association guidelines that determined Graves' disease diagnosis. The data also belong to a second study, concerning T cells in Graves' hyperthyroidism and ophthalmopathy.

This chain uses TRBV24-1 with TRBJ2-3; TRBD1 aligns across 9 bases. This receptor was taken from a woman aged 25-40 years with Graves disease. The specimen comprised peripheral blood mononuclear cells (PBMCs), sampled at new diagnosis, from a patient treated with antithyroid drugs. The CDR3 sequence: CATSDPGQGPDTQYF. In DNA form, the CDR3 reads TGTGCCACCAGTGATCCGGGACAGGGCCCAGATACGCAGTATTTT.